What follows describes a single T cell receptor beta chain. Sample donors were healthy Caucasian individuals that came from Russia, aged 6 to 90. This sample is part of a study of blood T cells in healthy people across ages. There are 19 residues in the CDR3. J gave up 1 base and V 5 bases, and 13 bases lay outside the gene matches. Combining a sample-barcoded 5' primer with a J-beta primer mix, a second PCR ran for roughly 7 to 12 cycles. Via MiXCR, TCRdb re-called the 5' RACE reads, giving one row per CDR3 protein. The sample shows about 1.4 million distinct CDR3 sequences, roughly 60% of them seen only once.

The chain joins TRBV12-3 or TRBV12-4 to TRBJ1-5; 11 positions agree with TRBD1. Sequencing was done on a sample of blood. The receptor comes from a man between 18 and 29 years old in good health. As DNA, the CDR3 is TGTGCCAGCAGTGTCGGACAGGGGGCGGCGGTTCGGAGCAATCAGCCCCAGCATTTT. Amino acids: CASSVGQGAAVRSNQPQHF.